A single T cell receptor beta chain is shown here with its context. Trimming removed 3 bases at V and 3 bases at J, with 17 bases between. The CDR3 is made up of 16 amino acids. Germline V gene sequence: CDR1 MNHEY, CDR2 SMNVEV (reference sequence). These data originate in a study of shared clonotypes between healthy human individuals. TCRdb's table, derived via immunoSEQ multiplex PCR, lists solely in-frame clones and lacks some. Among nearly 2 million clones listed, over 85% were seen once. The naive CD8 population came from CD45RO-negative cells selected for CCR7, without terminally differentiated effector memory CD45RA+ cells.

The origin of this receptor is a man aged 18 to 30 in good health. Sequencing used naive CD8+ T cells sorted from blood. The gene calls are TRBV27 and TRBJ1-1; no clear D. The CDR3 region has the DNA TGTGCCAGCAGTTTTCAAGTATATAGTTTCGACACTGAAGCTTTCTTT. It codes for CASSFQVYSFDTEAFF.